The 12 T cell receptor beta chains listed next were all sequenced from one sample in a study of T cells in women clearing cervical HPV infection. TCRdb's copy holds only in-frame clones and misses some; the assay was immunoSEQ multiplex PCR. The sample has tens of thousands of clones. Material: blood buffy coat. The receptors originated from a woman aged 18 to 75 with a cervical HPV16 infection that either progressed to CIN3+ or cleared (not recorded which).

Concerning this clone itself: The read halts 3 residues ahead of the CDR3 end, with the missing end drawn from the germline J gene. The chain employs TRBV6-2 or TRBV6-3 and TRBJ2-1; TRBD2 agrees at 7 bases. The germline gives CDR1 MNHEY, CDR2 SVGEGT. V dropped 5 bases and J dropped 4; count of bases not matched to a gene: 5. The CDR3 extends over 14 amino acids. The DNA read from the CDR3 is TGTGCCAGCAGTCCAACTAGCGTTTACAATGAG. Amino acids: CASSPTSVYNE. The complete CDR3 protein is CASSPTSVYNEQFF.

CDR3: CASWSGGAGETQYF. The covered CDR3 bases are TGTGCCAGTTGGAGCGGGGGGGCCGGGGAGACG. The gene calls are TRBV19 and TRBJ2-3; 10 bases agree with TRBD2. Read coverage stops 3 residues before the CDR3 terminus; the germline J gene supplies the remainder. Germline lookup yields CDR1 LNHDA and CDR2 SQIVND (reference sequence). This CDR3 is built from 14 residues.

Note on this clone: The CDR3 extends 3 residues past the end of the read, so its final part is completed from the germline J gene. This chain connects TRBV6-1 to TRBJ1-2; a weak D match, TRBD1 (6 bases). The CDR3 contains 14 residues. Germline CDR1 is MNHNS and CDR2 is SASEGT. The sequenced CDR3 bases are TGTGCCAGCAGTGTGAGGGGGGGGTACAATGAC. Its protein is CASSVRGGYND. The complete CDR3 reads CASSVRGGYNDYTF.

Remarks on this clone: Read sequence stops 3 residues before the CDR3 end, and the germline J gene provides the missing end. This chain connects TRBV6-1 to TRBJ2-3; 7 bases match TRBD2. The CDR3 runs to 14 residues. Losses at the gene ends were 2 bases for V and 2 bases for J; bases not matched to a gene: 1. CDR1 MNHNS and CDR2 SASEGT come from the germline V gene. CDR3 sequence reads: CASSERDYTDTQYF. The CDR3 bases that were read are TGTGCCAGCAGTGAAAGGGACTACACAGATACG.

Turning to this clone: The read falls 3 residues short of the CDR3 end, and the missing part is taken from the germline J gene. The rearrangement joins TRBV20-1 to TRBJ2-3; 8 bases match TRBD1. Germline CDR1 and CDR2: DFQATT and SNEGSKA (reference sequence). CDR3 length: 13 amino acids. The CDR3 spells CSARAGGNQPQYF. CDR3 DNA, as far as it was read: TGCAGTGCTAGAGCAGGGGGCAATCAGCCG.

Details on this clone: The CDR3 extends 3 residues past the end of the read, so its final part is completed from the germline J gene. The V gene is TRBV7-9, the J gene TRBJ2-2; the match to TRBD1 covers 9 bases. The germline V gene has CDR1 SEHNR and CDR2 FQNEAQ (reference sequence). The CDR3 consists of 15 residues. Incomplete CDR3 DNA: TGTGCCAGCAGTCTGTTACAGGGGGCTAGTGAAAAG. Its translation is CASSLLQGASEK. The whole CDR3 reads CASSLLQGASEKLFF.

About this clone: Coverage ceases 3 residues before the CDR3 finishes, and the germline J gene fills in the end. The gene calls are TRBV28 and TRBJ2-2, with a tentative D call TRBD2 (7 bases). Germline loops: CDR1 MDHEN, CDR2 SYDVKM. Between the trimmed V and J ends, which lost 8 bases and 4 bases, there was a span of 14 bases. The CDR3 length is 14 residues. The CDR3 loop is CASCRGAGTGELFF. The CDR3 bases that were read are TGTGCCAGCTGTCGGGGGGCGGGCACCGGGGAG.

A remark on this clone: From the germline J gene comes the end of the CDR3, since the read stops 3 residues before it. The chain employs TRBV7-3 and TRBJ1-4; TRBD1 might be the D (6 bases). CDR3 length equals 19 residues. Per germline, CDR1 SGHTA and CDR2 FQGTGA. The sequenced CDR3 bases are TGTGCCAGCAGCTTAACGGGGGCAGGGGTGCCCTCTGGGGCCAACGTA. Translated, it gives CASSLTGAGVPSGANV. The complete CDR3 reads CASSLTGAGVPSGANVLFF.

In regard to this clone: An end of the junction differs from the germline gene, which may be a read error. Read sequence stops 3 residues before the CDR3 end, and the germline J gene provides the missing end. The gene calls are TRBV11-3 and TRBJ1-6, with unresolved D. CDR1 and CDR2 from the germline V gene are SGHNT and YENEEA. There are 14 residues in the CDR3. CDR3 DNA (partial): TGTGCCAGCAGCTTAGTGTCCTATAATTCGCCC. Translating it yields CASSLVSYNSP. The complete CDR3 sequence is CASSLVSYNSPLHF.

Turning to this clone: The CDR3 is cut off 3 residues early in the read; its end comes from the germline J gene. V usage is TRBV7-2 and J usage is TRBJ2-7; TRBD2 might be the D (5 bases). The CDR3 has 15 residues. V lost 5 bases and J 0 bases, leaving 14 bases between the germline ends. The germline V gene encodes CDR1 SGHTA and CDR2 FQGNSA. The CDR3 loop is CASSLSERSSYEQYF. Partial CDR3 DNA: TGTGCCAGCAGCCTTTCTGAGCGGAGCTCCTACGAG.

As regards this clone: The read finishes 3 residues shy of the CDR3 end, and the germline J gene is used to complete it. V gene TRBV7-2 combines with J gene TRBJ1-1; D gene uncertain. The CDR3 is 13 residues long. Germline lookup yields CDR1 SGHTA and CDR2 FQGNSA. CDR3 loop: CASTSQQRETAFF. CDR3 DNA, as far as it was read: TGTGCCAGCACCTCACAACAGAGAGAGACA.

A note on this clone: The DNA ends 3 residues before the CDR3 does, and the rest of the CDR3 is filled in from the germline J gene. V gene TRBV7-2 combines with J gene TRBJ1-3; 7 bases match TRBD1. Germline lookup yields CDR1 SGHTA and CDR2 FQGNSA. The CDR3 consists of 14 residues. V lost 5 bases and J lost 8; bases outside the gene matches: 9. The CDR3 protein is CASSKGQPADTIYF. The DNA read from the CDR3 is TGTGCCAGCAGCAAGGGACAGCCGGCCGACACC.